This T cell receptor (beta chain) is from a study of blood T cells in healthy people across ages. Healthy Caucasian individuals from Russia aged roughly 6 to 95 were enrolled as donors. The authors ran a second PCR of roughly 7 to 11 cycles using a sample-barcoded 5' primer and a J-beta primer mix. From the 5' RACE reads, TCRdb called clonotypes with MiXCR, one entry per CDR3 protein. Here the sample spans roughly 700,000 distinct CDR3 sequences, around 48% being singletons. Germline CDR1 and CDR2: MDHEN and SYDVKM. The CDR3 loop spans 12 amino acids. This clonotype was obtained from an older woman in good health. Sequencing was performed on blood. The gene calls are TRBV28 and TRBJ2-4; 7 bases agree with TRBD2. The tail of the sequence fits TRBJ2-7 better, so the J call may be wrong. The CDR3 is CASFSGKYEQYF. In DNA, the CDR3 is TGTGCCAGCTTCAGCGGGAAGTACGAGCAGTACTTC.